This TCR beta chain was identified during a study of blood T cell repertoires in COVID-19 (dated by TCRdb to the early 2020s). Broadly, across the study: Samples covering the acute and convalescent phases of COVID-19 were provided by collaborators in the United States, Italy and Spain. The samples were drawn from the first 160 participants of the ongoing ImmuneRACE study and from 950 to 1,500 subjects provided by 6 global collaborators. The prospective study material was composed of cDNA or gDNA derived from T cells, B-cell-depleted T cells, or PBMCs. Deeply sampled blood TCRbeta repertoires from subjects exposed to, actively infected with, or recovered from COVID-19 were included in the dataset. Nearly every sample came with metadata listing a de-identified subject ID, COVID-19 status, age in years and sex. HLA class I and class II types, where available, came from metadata supplied by the sample provider rather than from assay-based typing. A freely available public database, intended as a resource for researchers studying the immune response to SARS-CoV-2, is where the repertoires were released.

In this sample, this clone turned up once. Its antigen specificity is not known. One base away there is no much larger clone; base qualities are not given. The sample has other DNA sequences that encode this CDR3 too. TCRbeta CDR3 regions were amplified from genomic DNA by means of the immunoSEQ Assay, a bias-controlled multiplex PCR. In the paper's pipeline: The number of nucleated cells in each sample was estimated from the amplification of reference gene primers within the assay. Sequence reads were collapsed and filtered to measure the absolute abundance of every unique TCRbeta CDR3 rearrangement. For each sample, productive Simpson clonality was calculated by taking the square root of Simpson's diversity index across productive rearrangements. TCRdb carries this immuneACCESS record with in-frame sequences only. Its versions omit some clonotypes, under half of them owing to an unresolved V gene in the studies checked, with the rest unexplained. V, J and clone size are taken as reported in that table, and D and trimming were inferred from the DNA itself. This sample comprises roughly 86,000 clones, 85% of them detected only once. The leading ten clones occupy nearly 3.5% of the sample.

Study-wide findings and limitations: The quantity of clinical and demographic metadata differed by source and by participant and was supplied without curation.

The collaborating institutions used their own protocols to collect whole blood in K2EDTA tubes. Collaborator samples were shipped for TCRbeta analysis as frozen whole blood, isolated PBMCs, or DNA extracted from either sample type. This sequence was found in a man aged 45-65 years with acute or convalescent COVID-19. Sequenced sample: peripheral blood.

CDR3 reads: CASSPQGDIQYF. The sequenced DNA is TGTGCCAGCTCACCCCAGGGGGACATTCAGTACTTC. In this chain, TRBV18 is recombined with TRBJ2-4, and 7 junction bases match TRBD1. The CDR3 covers 12 residues, taking in both the cysteine and the phenylalanine. The read is trimmed to its CDR3 DNA, 36 bases read in frame from base 1. V and J are trimmed by 3 bases and 8 bases, and the gene matches miss 1 base of the junction. Based on the germline V gene, the CDR1 and CDR2 sequences are KGHSH and LQKENI. Outside the CDR3, residues come from the reference TRBV18 and TRBJ2-4 proteins, so the full variable domain is: NAGVMQNPRHLVRRRGQEARLRCSPMKGHSHVYWYRQLPEEGLKFMVYLQKENIIDESGMPKERFSAEFPKEGPSILRIQQVVRGDSAAYFCASSPQGDIQYFGAGTRLSVL.